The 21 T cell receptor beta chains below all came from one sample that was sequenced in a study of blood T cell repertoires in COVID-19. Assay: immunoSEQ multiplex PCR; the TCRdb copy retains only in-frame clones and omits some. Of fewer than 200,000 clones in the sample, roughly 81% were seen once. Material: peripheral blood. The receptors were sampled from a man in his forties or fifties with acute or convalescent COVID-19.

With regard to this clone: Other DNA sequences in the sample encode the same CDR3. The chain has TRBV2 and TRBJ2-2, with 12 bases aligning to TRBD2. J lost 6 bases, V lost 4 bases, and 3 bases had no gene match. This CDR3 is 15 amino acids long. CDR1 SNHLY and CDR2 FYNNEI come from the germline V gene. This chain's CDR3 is CASSVLAGGAGELFF. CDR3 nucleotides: TGTGCCAGCAGTGTACTAGCGGGGGGAGCCGGGGAGCTGTTTTTT.

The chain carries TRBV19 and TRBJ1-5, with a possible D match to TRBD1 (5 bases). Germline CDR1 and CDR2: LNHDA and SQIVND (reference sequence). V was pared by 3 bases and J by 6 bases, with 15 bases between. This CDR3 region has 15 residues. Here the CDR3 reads CASSIVRGSSQPQHF. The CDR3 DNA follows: TGTGCCAGTAGTATTGTTCGGGGGTCCTCTCAGCCCCAGCATTTT.

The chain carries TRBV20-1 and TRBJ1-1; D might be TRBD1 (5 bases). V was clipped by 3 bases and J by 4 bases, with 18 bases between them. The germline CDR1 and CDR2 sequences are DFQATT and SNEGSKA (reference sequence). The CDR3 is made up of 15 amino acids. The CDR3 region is CSASSNGRGGTEAFF. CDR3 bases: TGCAGTGCTAGTAGTAACGGCCGCGGGGGCACTGAAGCTTTCTTT.

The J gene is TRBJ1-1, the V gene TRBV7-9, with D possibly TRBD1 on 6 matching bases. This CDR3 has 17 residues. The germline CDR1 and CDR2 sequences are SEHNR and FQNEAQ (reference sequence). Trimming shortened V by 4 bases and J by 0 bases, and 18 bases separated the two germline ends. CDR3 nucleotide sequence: TGTGCCAGCAGCTGGGAAACAGGGTGGAATGTGAACACTGAAGCTTTCTTT. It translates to CASSWETGWNVNTEAFF.

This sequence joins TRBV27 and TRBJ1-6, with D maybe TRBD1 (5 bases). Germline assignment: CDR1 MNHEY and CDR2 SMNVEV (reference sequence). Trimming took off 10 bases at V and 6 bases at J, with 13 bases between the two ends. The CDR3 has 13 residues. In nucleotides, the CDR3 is TGTGCCACCCTTTCAGGGTCTAATTCACCCCTCCACTTT. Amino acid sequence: CATLSGSNSPLHF.

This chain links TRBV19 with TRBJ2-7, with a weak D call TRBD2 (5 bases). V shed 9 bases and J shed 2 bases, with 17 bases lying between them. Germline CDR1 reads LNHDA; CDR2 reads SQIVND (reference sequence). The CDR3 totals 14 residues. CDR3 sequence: CASSLLEAPYEQYF. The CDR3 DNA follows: TGTGCCAGCTCCCTTCTGGAGGCCCCCTACGAGCAGTACTTC. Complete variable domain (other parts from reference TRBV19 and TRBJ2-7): DGGITQSPKYLFRKEGQNVTLSCEQNLNHDAMYWYRQDPGQGLRLIYYSQIVNDFQKGDIAEGYSVSREKKESFPLTVTSAQKNPTAFYLCASSLLEAPYEQYFGPGTRLTVT.

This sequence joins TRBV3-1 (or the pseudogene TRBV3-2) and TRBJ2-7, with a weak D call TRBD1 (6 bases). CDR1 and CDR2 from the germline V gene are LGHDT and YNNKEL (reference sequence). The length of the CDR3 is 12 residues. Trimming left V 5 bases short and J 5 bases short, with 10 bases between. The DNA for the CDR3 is TGTGCCAGCAGCAACAGGGTTAACGAGCAGTACTTC. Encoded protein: CASSNRVNEQYF.

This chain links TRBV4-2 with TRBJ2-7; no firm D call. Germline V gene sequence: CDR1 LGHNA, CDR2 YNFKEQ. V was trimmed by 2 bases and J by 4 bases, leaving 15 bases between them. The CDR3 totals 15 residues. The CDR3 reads CASSQSTTSGYEQYF. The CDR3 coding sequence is TGTGCCAGCAGCCAATCTACTACGAGTGGGTACGAGCAGTACTTC.

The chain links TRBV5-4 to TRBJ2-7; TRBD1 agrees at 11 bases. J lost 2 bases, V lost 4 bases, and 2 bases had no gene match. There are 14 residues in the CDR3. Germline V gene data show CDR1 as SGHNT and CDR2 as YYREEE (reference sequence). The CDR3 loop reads CASSPDRGPYEQYF. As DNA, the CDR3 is TGTGCCAGCAGCCCGGACAGGGGGCCCTACGAGCAGTACTTC.

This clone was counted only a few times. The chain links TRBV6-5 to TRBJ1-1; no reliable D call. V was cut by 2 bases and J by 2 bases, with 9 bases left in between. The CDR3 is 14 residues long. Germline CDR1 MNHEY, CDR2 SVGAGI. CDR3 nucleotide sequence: TGTGCCAGCAGTTACAGTCGGGGAAACACTGAAGCTTTCTTT. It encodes CASSYSRGNTEAFF.

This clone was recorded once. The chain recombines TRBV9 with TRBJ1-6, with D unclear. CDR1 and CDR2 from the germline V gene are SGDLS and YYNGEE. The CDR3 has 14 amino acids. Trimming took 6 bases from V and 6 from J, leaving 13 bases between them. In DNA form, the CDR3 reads TGTGCCAGCAAGGCGGGGAGTAGTAATTCACCCCTCCACTTT. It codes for CASKAGSSNSPLHF.

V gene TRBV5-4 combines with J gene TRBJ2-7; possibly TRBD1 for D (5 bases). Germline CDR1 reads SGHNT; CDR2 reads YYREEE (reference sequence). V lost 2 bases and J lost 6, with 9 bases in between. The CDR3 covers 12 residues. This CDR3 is CASSFIQGEQYF. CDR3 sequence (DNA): TGTGCCAGCAGCTTTATCCAGGGCGAGCAGTACTTC. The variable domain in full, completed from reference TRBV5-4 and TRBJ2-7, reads ETGVTQSPTHLIKTRGQQVTLRCSSQSGHNTVSWYQQALGQGPQFIFQYYREEENGRGNFPPRFSGLQFPNYSSELNVNALELDDSALYLCASSFIQGEQYFGPGTRLTVT.

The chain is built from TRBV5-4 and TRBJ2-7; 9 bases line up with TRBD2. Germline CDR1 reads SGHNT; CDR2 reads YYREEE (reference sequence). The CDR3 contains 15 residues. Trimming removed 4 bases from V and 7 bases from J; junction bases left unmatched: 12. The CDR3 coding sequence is TGTGCCAGCAGCAGAGCGGGGGGCCTTAGGACGGAGCAGTACTTC. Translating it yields CASSRAGGLRTEQYF.

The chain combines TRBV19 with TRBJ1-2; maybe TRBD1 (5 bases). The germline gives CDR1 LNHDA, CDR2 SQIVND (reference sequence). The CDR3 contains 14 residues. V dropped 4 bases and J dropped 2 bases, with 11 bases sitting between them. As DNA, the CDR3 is TGTGCCAGTAGTAAAGGGGTACTGAACTATGGCTACACCTTC. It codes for CASSKGVLNYGYTF.

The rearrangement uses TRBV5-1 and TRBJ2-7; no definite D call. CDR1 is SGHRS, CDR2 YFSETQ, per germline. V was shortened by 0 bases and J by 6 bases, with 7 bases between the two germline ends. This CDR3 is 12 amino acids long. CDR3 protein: CASSLVAAEQYF. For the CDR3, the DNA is TGCGCCAGCAGCTTGGTAGCAGCCGAGCAGTACTTC.

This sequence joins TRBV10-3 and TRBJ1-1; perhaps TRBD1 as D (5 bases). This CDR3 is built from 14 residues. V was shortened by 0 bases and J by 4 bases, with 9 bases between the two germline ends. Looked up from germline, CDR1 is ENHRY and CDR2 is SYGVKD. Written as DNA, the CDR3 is TGTGCCATCAGTGAGTCAGGGGCTGGCACTGAAGCTTTCTTT. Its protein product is CAISESGAGTEAFF.

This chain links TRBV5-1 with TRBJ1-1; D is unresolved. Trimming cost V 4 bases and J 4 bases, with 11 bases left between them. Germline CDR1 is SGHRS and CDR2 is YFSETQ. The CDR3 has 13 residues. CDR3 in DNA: TGCGCCAGCAGCATAAAACCGAGCACTGAAGCTTTCTTT. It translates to CASSIKPSTEAFF.

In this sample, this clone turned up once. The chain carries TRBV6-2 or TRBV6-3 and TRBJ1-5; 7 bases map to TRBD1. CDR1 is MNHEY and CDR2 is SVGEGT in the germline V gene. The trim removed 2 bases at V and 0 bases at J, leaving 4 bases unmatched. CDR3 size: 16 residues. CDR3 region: CASSYRRQGSNQPQHF. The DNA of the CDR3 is TGTGCCAGCAGTTACAGGCGACAGGGTAGCAATCAGCCCCAGCATTTT.

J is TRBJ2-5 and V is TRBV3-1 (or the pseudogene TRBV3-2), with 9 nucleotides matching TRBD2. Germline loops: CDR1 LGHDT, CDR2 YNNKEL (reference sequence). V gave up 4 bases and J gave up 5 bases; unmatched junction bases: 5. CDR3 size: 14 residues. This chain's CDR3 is CASSPGTSRETQYF. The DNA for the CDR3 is TGTGCCAGCAGCCCCGGGACTAGCCGGGAGACCCAGTACTTC.

DNA for the CDR3: TGTGCCAGCTCACAACCGGGACTAGCAGGGAATGAGCAGTTCTTC. This gives the protein CASSQPGLAGNEQFF. The rearrangement links TRBV18 to TRBJ2-1; TRBD2 matches at 9 bases. The germline CDR1 and CDR2 sequences are KGHSH and LQKENI. The CDR3 sequence is 15 residues long. V trimming: 4 bases; J trimming: 7 bases; junction bases outside the gene matches: 8.

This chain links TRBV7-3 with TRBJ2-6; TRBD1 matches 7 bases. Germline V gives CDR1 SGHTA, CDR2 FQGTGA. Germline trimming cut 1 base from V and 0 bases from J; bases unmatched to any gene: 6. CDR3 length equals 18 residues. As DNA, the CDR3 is TGTGCCAGCAGCTTAAAGGGACAGTCCCTCTCTGGGGCCAACGTCCTGACTTTC. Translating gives CASSLKGQSLSGANVLTF.